What follows describes a single TCR beta chain. Its antigen is still unknown. The CDR3 has 17 amino acids. Germline V gene sequence: CDR1 SGHTA, CDR2 FQGNSA. Losses at the gene ends were 1 base for V and 0 bases for J; bases not matched to a gene: 6. The tumor samples were collected prior to definitive surgery or chemotherapy. This sample was taken from a study of high-grade serous ovarian cancer treatment subgroups. In the study overall: Mean per sample: about 15,000 reads, around 7,300 unique TCR beta rearrangements. Study-level findings and limits: The analyses considered CDR3 and ignored CDR1 and CDR2. Same-patient tumor repertoires overlapped at roughly 0.11 to 0.79; different patients barely overlapped.

TCRdb's table, derived via immunoSEQ multiplex PCR, lists solely in-frame clones and lacks some. The sample shows about 10,000 clones, about 71% of them seen only once. The receptor was isolated from a human donor with high-grade serous ovarian cancer. The genes are TRBV7-2 and TRBJ2-3, with TRBD2 matching over 8 bases. The sequenced sample was tumor tissue. In nucleotides, the CDR3 is TGTGCCAGCAGCTTAGTCGCGGGAGGATCGAGCACAGATACGCAGTATTTT. Translating it yields CASSLVAGGSSTDTQYF.